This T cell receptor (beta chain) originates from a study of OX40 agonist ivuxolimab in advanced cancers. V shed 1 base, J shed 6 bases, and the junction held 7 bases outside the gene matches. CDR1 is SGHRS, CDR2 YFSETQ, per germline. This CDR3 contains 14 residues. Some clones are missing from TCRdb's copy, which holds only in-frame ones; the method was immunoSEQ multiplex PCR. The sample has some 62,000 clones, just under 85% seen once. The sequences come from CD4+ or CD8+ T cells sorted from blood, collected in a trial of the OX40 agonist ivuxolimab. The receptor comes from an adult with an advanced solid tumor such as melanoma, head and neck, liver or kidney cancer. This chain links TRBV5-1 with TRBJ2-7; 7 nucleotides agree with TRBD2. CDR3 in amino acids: CASSLQRERLEQYF. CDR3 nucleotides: TGCGCCAGCAGCTTGCAGCGGGAAAGGCTCGAGCAGTACTTC.